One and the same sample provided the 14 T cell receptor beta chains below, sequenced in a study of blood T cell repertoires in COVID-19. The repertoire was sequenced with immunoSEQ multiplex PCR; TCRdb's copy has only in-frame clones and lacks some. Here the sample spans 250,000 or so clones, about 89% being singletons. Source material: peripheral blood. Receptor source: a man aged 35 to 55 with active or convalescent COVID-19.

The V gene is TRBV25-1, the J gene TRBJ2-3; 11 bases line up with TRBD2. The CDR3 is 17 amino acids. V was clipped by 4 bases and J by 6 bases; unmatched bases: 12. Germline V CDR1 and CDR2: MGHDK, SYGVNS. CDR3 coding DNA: TGTGCCAGCAGTGGGCTAGCGGGAGGACGCGAAATGGATACGCAGTATTTT. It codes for CASSGLAGGREMDTQYF.

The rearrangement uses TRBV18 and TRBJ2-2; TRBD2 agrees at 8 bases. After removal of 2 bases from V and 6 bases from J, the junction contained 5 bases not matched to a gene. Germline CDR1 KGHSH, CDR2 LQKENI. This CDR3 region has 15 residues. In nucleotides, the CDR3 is TGTGCCAGCTCACCAACGGGAGGGCAATCCGGGGAGCTGTTTTTT. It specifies CASSPTGGQSGELFF.

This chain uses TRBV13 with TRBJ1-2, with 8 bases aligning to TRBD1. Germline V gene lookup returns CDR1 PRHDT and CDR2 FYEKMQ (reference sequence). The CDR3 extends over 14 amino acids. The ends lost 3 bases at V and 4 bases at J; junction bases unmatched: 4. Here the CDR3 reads CASSFTGGGYGYTF. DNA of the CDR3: TGTGCCAGCAGCTTTACAGGGGGGGGCTATGGCTACACCTTC.

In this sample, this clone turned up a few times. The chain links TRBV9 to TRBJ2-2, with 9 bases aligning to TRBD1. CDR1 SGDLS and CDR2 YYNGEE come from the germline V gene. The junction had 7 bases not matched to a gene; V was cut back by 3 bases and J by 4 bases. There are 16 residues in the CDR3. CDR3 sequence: CASSAPGTGSTGELFF. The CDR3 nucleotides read TGTGCCAGCAGCGCCCCCGGGACAGGGAGCACCGGGGAGCTGTTTTTT. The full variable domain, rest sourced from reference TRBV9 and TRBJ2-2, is DSGVTQTPKHLITATGQRVTLRCSPRSGDLSVYWYQQSLDQGLQFLIQYYNGEERAKGNILERFSAQQFPDLHSELNLSSLELGDSALYFCASSAPGTGSTGELFFGEGSRLTVL.

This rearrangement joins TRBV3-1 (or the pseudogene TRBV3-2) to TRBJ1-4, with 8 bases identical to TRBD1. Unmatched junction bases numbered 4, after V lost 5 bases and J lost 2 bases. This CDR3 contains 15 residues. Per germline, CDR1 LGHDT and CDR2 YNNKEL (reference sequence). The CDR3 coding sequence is TGTGCCAGCAGCTCGTGGGACAGGACTAATGAAAAACTGTTTTTT. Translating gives CASSSWDRTNEKLFF.

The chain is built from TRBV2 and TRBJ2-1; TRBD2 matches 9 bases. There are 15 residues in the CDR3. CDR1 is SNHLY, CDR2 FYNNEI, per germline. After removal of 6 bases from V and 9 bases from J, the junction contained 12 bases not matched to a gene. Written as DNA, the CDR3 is TGTGCCAGCAGGAGGGTGTTAGCGGGAGTTGGTGAGCAGTTCTTC. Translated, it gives CASRRVLAGVGEQFF.

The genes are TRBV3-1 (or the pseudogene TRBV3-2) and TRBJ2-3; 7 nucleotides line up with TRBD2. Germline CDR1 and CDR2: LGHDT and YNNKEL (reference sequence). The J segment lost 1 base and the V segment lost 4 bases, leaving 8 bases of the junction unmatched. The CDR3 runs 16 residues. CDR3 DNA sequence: TGTGCCAGCAGCCGCCAACTAGCGTATGGCACAGATACGCAGTATTTT. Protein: CASSRQLAYGTDTQYF.

The CDR3 region is CASSPRSGAEETQYF. CDR3 in DNA: TGTGCCAGCTCACCACGATCAGGGGCCGAAGAGACCCAGTACTTC. V and J are TRBV18 and TRBJ2-5, with a tentative D call TRBD1 (6 bases). V was trimmed by 1 base and J by 3 bases, leaving 12 bases between them. The germline gives CDR1 KGHSH, CDR2 LQKENI. This CDR3 spans 15 amino acids. The full variable domain, with the rest looked up from reference TRBV18 and TRBJ2-5, is NAGVMQNPRHLVRRRGQEARLRCSPMKGHSHVYWYRQLPEEGLKFMVYLQKENIIDESGMPKERFSAEFPKEGPSILRIQQVVRGDSAAYFCASSPRSGAEETQYFGPGTRLLVL.

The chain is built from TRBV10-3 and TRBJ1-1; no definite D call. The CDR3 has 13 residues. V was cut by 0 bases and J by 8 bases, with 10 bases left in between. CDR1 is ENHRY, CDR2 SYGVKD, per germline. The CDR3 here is CAISESIVAEAFF. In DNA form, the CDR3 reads TGTGCCATCAGTGAGTCGATCGTGGCAGAAGCTTTCTTT.

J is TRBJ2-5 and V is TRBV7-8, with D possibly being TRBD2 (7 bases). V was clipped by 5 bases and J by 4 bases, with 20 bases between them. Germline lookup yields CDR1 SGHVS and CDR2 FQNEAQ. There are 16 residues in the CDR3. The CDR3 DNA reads TGTGCCAGCAGCCAGACCCGGGGGGCGACCGTAGAGACCCAGTACTTC. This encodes CASSQTRGATVETQYF.

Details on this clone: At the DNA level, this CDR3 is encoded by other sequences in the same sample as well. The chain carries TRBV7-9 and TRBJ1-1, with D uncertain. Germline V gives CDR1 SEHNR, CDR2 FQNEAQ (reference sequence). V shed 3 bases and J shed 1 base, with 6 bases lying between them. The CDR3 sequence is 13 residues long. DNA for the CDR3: TGTGCCAGCAGCTTTGGAGGGAACACTGAAGCTTTCTTT. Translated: CASSFGGNTEAFF.

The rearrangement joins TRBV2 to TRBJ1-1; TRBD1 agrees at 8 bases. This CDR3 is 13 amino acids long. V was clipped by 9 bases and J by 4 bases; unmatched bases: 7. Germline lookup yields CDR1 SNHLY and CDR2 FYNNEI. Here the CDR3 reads CARGQGRGTEAFF. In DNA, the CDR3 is TGTGCCAGAGGACAGGGTCGGGGCACTGAAGCTTTCTTT.

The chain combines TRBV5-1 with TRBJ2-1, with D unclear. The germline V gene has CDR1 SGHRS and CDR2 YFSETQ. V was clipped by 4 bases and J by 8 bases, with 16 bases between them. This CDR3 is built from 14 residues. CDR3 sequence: CASSLRGNHDEQFF. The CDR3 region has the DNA TGCGCCAGCAGCCTCAGAGGCAACCATGATGAGCAGTTCTTC.

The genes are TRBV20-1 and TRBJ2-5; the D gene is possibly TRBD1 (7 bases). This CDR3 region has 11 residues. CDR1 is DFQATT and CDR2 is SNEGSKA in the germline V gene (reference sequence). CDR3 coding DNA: TGCAGCAGGGGGGTCGGGGAGACCCAGTACTTC. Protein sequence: CSRGVGETQYF.